These 21 T cell receptor beta chains were sequenced from one sample in a study of T cell changes during pregnancy in multiple sclerosis. Produced via immunoSEQ multiplex PCR; TCRdb's table is partial and in-frame only. The sample holds 55,000 to 65,000 clones, roughly 90% seen once. The sequencing used peripheral blood, collected in the first trimester of pregnancy. These receptors originate from a female donor in good health, enrolled as a control in a pregnancy study.

Concerning this clone itself: A junction end diverges from the germline sequence, so it may reflect a read error. The chain recombines TRBV7-7 with TRBJ2-1; TRBD2 agrees at 8 bases. The CDR3 is 15 residues long. The V gene's germline CDR1 is SSHAT and CDR2 FNYEAQ (reference sequence). This CDR3 reads CASSLGGGSPNEQFF. CDR3 in DNA: TGTGCTAGCAGCTTAGGCGGGGGGAGCCCCAATGAGCAGTTCTTC.

The chain links TRBV7-9 to TRBJ1-6; D gene ambiguous. The CDR3 has 19 amino acids. From germline, CDR1 is SEHNR and CDR2 FQNEAQ (reference sequence). V was pared by 0 bases and J by 2 bases, with 17 bases between. Here the CDR3 DNA reads TGTGCCAGCAGCTTAGCGTCTACCGCGGCTAGTCCCTATAATTCACCCCTCCACTTT. Its translation: CASSLASTAASPYNSPLHF.

This sequence joins TRBV7-2 and TRBJ1-4; TRBD1 might be the D (5 bases). Germline assignment: CDR1 SGHTA and CDR2 FQGNSA. Trimming took off 1 base at V and 7 bases at J, with 13 bases between the two ends. This CDR3 has 15 residues. CDR3 in amino acids: CASSLGGQASEKLFF. The CDR3 DNA is TGTGCCAGCAGCTTAGGGGGCCAGGCCAGTGAAAAACTGTTTTTT.

The rearrangement joins TRBV13 to TRBJ1-3; 9 bases fit TRBD1. After removal of 5 bases from V and 11 bases from J, the junction contained 7 bases not matched to a gene. The germline gives CDR1 PRHDT, CDR2 FYEKMQ (reference sequence). The CDR3 length is 13 residues. The DNA of the CDR3 is TGTGCCAGCAGCCGGGACAGGGACAGCCCCATATATTTT. This translates into CASSRDRDSPIYF.

V gene TRBV4-1 combines with J gene TRBJ2-7; D ambiguous. V was shortened by 4 bases and J by 0 bases, with 10 bases between the two germline ends. The CDR3 is 14 amino acids. The germline CDR1 and CDR2 sequences are MGHRA and YSYEKL. CDR3 in DNA: TGCGCCAGCAGCCCCCCGGTCGGCTCCTACGAGCAGTACTTC. Translation: CASSPPVGSYEQYF.

The chain joins TRBV6-4 to TRBJ1-2, with 9 positions matching TRBD1. The junction had 10 bases not matched to a gene; V was cut back by 6 bases and J by 5 bases. From germline, CDR1 is MRHNA and CDR2 SNTAGT. The CDR3 has 15 amino acids. In DNA, the CDR3 is TGTGCCAGCAGGCCCGGGACAGGGCTTTGGTATGGCTACACCTTC. Its translation: CASRPGTGLWYGYTF.

This clone was counted once. V usage is TRBV5-1 and J usage is TRBJ2-1; D unresolved. Germline CDR1 is SGHRS and CDR2 is YFSETQ. The V gene lost 4 bases and the J gene lost 4 bases, with 12 bases spanning the gap. This CDR3 has 14 amino acids. CDR3 residues: CASSLLMSYNEQFF. The CDR3 coding sequence is TGCGCCAGCAGCCTACTAATGTCTTACAATGAGCAGTTCTTC. Full variable domain (outside the CDR3, taken from reference TRBV5-1 and TRBJ2-1): KAGVTQTPRYLIKTRGQQVTLSCSPISGHRSVSWYQQTPGQGLQFLFEYFSETQRNKGNFPGRFSGRQFSNSRSEMNVSTLELGDSALYLCASSLLMSYNEQFFGPGTRLTVL.

The genes are TRBV6-1 and TRBJ2-7, with D maybe TRBD1 (6 bases). In germline, CDR1 is MNHNS, CDR2 SASEGT. V was pared by 8 bases and J by 6 bases, with 14 bases between. There are 12 residues in the CDR3. The CDR3: CASVGAGVEQYF. Written as DNA, the CDR3 is TGTGCCAGCGTGGGCGCAGGGGTCGAGCAGTACTTC.

The gene calls are TRBV27 and TRBJ1-1, with D unclear. Trimming pared 5 bases from V and 0 bases from J, leaving 10 bases between. The CDR3 runs to 14 residues. CDR1 and CDR2 from the germline V gene are MNHEY and SMNVEV (reference sequence). The CDR3 loop is CASSLTLLNTEAFF. Here the CDR3 DNA reads TGTGCCAGCAGTCTAACCCTACTGAACACTGAAGCTTTCTTT.

The rearrangement links TRBV6-5 to TRBJ2-2; 8 bases line up with TRBD1. CDR1 and CDR2 (germline): MNHEY, SVGAGI. The CDR3 is made up of 15 amino acids. Losses at the gene ends were 0 bases for V and 4 bases for J; bases not matched to a gene: 1. The CDR3 sequence is CASSYSTGATGELFF. CDR3 DNA: TGTGCCAGCAGTTACTCGACAGGGGCCACCGGGGAGCTGTTTTTT.

V is TRBV2 and J is TRBJ1-2; D call uncertain. The CDR3 contains 14 residues. CDR1 is SNHLY and CDR2 is FYNNEI in the germline V gene. The V end was cut by 7 bases, the J end by 1 base, with 13 bases between. In nucleotides, the CDR3 is TGTGCCAGCACTGGGAGCAGTTTTAACTATGGCTACACCTTC. Protein: CASTGSSFNYGYTF.

In this sample, this clone turned up once. The rearrangement links TRBV5-6 to TRBJ2-7; TRBD2 is a possible D gene (6 bases). The ends were cut back, 4 bases at V and 4 bases at J, with 18 bases in the middle. This CDR3 is 15 amino acids long. In germline, CDR1 is SGHDT, CDR2 YYEEEE. The CDR3 DNA reads TGTGCCAGCAGCGTCTTAGGGAGGTTAGAGTACGAGCAGTACTTC. It translates to CASSVLGRLEYEQYF.

V and J are TRBV27 and TRBJ2-3; 10 bases agree with TRBD2. The ends lost 2 bases at V and 6 bases at J; junction bases unmatched: 8. The CDR3 loop spans 16 amino acids. The germline gives CDR1 MNHEY, CDR2 SMNVEV (reference sequence). Here the CDR3 reads CASSLRGAGGMDTQYF. Written as DNA, the CDR3 is TGTGCCAGCAGTTTAAGGGGAGCGGGGGGGATGGATACGCAGTATTTT.

The CDR3 here is CASSRDQALYGYTF. For the CDR3, the DNA is TGTGCCAGCAGCCGAGACCAGGCCCTCTATGGCTACACCTTC. The chain carries TRBV7-9 and TRBJ1-2; D call uncertain. Trimming removed 5 bases at V and 4 bases at J, with 14 bases between. The CDR3 has 14 residues. Looked up from germline, CDR1 is SEHNR and CDR2 is FQNEAQ (reference sequence).

V is TRBV7-8 and J is TRBJ2-5, with 7 bases lining up with TRBD1. From germline, CDR1 is SGHVS and CDR2 FQNEAQ. V was clipped by 5 bases and J by 9 bases; unmatched bases: 9. CDR3 size: 13 residues. CDR3 nucleotide sequence: TGTGCCAGCAGCCGAGACAGGGACAAAGCCCAGTACTTC. Protein: CASSRDRDKAQYF.

This chain links TRBV2 with TRBJ2-7, with D possibly being TRBD2 (5 bases). The CDR3 contains 13 residues. V was cut by 7 bases and J by 7 bases, with 17 bases left in between. Germline-derived CDR1 and CDR2 are SNHLY and FYNNEI. CDR3 loop: CASTRILSGEQYF. The CDR3 DNA sequence: TGTGCCAGCACGAGGATTTTATCGGGGGAGCAGTACTTC.

This clone was seen only once. V usage is TRBV6-6 and J usage is TRBJ1-3, with D perhaps matching TRBD1 (5 bases). Looked up from germline, CDR1 is MNHNY and CDR2 is SVGAGI (reference sequence). The CDR3 length is 14 residues. V was pared by 7 bases and J by 4 bases, with 14 bases between. The CDR3 DNA is TGTGCCAGCACTTTTTCGGGGGGAGGAAACACCATATATTTT. Translation: CASTFSGGGNTIYF.

The chain combines TRBV28 with TRBJ2-5; tentatively, D is TRBD2 (5 bases). This CDR3 comprises 15 residues. V lost 3 bases and J 2 bases, leaving 13 bases between the germline ends. Germline lookup yields CDR1 MDHEN and CDR2 SYDVKM. The CDR3 nucleotides read TGTGCCAGCAGTTTGTTTGACGGGATGCAAGAGACCCAGTACTTC. Translated, it gives CASSLFDGMQETQYF.

CDR3 nucleotides: TGTGCCAGTAGTATAGGTGGCAGGAGGAATCAGTACTTC. Translated: CASSIGGRRNQYF. This sequence joins TRBV19 and TRBJ2-4; D might be TRBD2 (5 bases). Germline loops: CDR1 LNHDA, CDR2 SQIVND (reference sequence). The CDR3 is 13 residues long. V lost 1 base to trimming and J lost 12 bases, with 13 bases between them.

The genes are TRBV7-9 and TRBJ1-1; D remains ambiguous. Germline V gives CDR1 SEHNR, CDR2 FQNEAQ (reference sequence). The length of the CDR3 is 14 residues. V lost 3 bases to trimming and J lost 1 base, with 9 bases between them. CDR3 sequence reads: CASSLLRWNTEAFF. The CDR3 DNA follows: TGTGCCAGCAGCTTGTTGAGGTGGAACACTGAAGCTTTCTTT.

This clone was picked up one time. V gene TRBV6-1 combines with J gene TRBJ1-5; no clear D gene. V lost 9 bases and J 0 bases, leaving 15 bases between the germline ends. Germline assignment: CDR1 MNHNS and CDR2 SASEGT. This CDR3 comprises 15 residues. CDR3 coding DNA: TGTGCCAGTAAGCCGAACGTGAATAGCAATCAGCCCCAGCATTTT. It yields the protein CASKPNVNSNQPQHF.